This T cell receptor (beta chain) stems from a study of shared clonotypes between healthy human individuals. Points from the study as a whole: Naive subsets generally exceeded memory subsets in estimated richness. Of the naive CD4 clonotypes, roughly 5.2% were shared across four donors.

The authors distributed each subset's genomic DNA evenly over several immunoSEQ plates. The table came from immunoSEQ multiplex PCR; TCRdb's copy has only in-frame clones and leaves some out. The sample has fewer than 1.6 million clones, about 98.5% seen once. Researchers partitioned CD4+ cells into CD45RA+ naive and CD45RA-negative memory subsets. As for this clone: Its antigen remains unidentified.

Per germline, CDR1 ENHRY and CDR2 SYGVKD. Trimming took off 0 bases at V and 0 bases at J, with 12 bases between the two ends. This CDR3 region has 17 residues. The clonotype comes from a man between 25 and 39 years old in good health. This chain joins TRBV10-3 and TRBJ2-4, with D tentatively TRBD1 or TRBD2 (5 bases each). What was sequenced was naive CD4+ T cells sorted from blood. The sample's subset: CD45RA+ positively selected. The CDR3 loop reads CAISESGGRGAKNIQYF. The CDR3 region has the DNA TGTGCCATCAGTGAGTCTGGGGGAAGGGGAGCCAAAAACATTCAGTACTTC.